The entry below gives a single T cell receptor (beta chain) sequence along with its context. No antigen is known for it. The data were produced by immunoSEQ multiplex PCR, yet TCRdb's version contains in-frame clones alone and is incomplete. This table has 120,000 or so clones, about 92% appearing once. This record comes from a study of T cell responses to AZD1222 COVID-19 vaccine. Whole-study findings and limits: Across spike, vaccine-associated CD4 TCRs were found, dominant at 160-218 and 743-854. The number of AZD1222 recipients seropositive at baseline was only 6 or 7. The donor group comprised mostly white British people and more females; the analysis possibly underestimated clonal diversity.

This sequence originates from an adult who received the AZD1222 COVID-19 vaccine. The sequencing here drew on peripheral blood, taken 28 days after the second AZD1222 dose.

The CDR3: CASSQGLQSNQPQHF. DNA for the CDR3: TGTGCCAGTAGCCAGGGCCTACAAAGCAATCAGCCCCAGCATTTT. This chain joins TRBV19 and TRBJ1-5; possibly TRBD1 for D (5 bases). V was shortened by 6 bases and J by 1 base, with 13 bases between the two germline ends. The germline gives CDR1 LNHDA, CDR2 SQIVND (reference sequence). The CDR3 spans 15 residues.